This T cell receptor (beta chain) came from a study of CD8+CD57+ T cells in acquired aplastic anemia listed by TCRdb under 2018. About the investigation overall: A mean of approximately 3 ug of DNA, ranging from about 0.19 to 30 ug, was extracted from sorted CD4+ and CD8+ cells. An average of approximately 10 million reads for CD4+ cells and under 13 million reads for CD8+ cells was obtained from healthy donor samples. Overall study outcomes, separate from this receptor: Between patients and healthy controls, no significant difference in CD8+ Simpson's diversity was found (P=0.060). Approximately 31 CD8+ CDR3 sequences were found in both patients and controls but appeared to be highly expressed in patients and within the immunodominant clones of the patients.

The CDR3 goes from the cysteine to the phenylalanine over 15 residues. Only the CDR3 DNA is retained, 45 bases long and in frame from the first base. Trimming takes 0 bases off V and 7 bases off J; junction bases not matched to a gene: 8. The germline V gene (reference sequence) supplies CDR1 DFQATT and CDR2 SNEGSKA. Genomic DNA served as template for TCR beta VDJ combination and CDR3 sequence profiling. An Illumina HiSeq 2000 was used for TCR repertoire sequencing. The authors' pipeline ran thus. Repertoires were assessed using TRBV/TRBJ rearrangement plots, CDR3 size and DJ length profiles, and Simpson's diversity index. The most abundant DNA sequence in the deep sequencing data was defined as the immunodominant clone. CDR3 amino acid sequences were screened for sharing across subjects and compared with published repertoires and the VDJdb database. The raw public data were reprocessed by TCRdb itself: fastp quality trimming at Q25, MiXCR clonotype calling, in-frame beta chains only. Duplicate CDR3 protein sequences are folded into a single record with the most common DNA and genes. Here the V and J calls rest on TCRdb's processing, not on the authors' analysis. Across this sample there are approximately 99,000 distinct CDR3 sequences, with 51% seen only once. Roughly 30% of the sample is taken by the ten largest.

In the study, sorted CD4+ and CD8+ blood T cells from patients with severe aplastic anemia and from healthy subjects underwent deep sequencing of TCR repertoires. Ficoll-Paque density gradient centrifugation was used to isolate peripheral blood mononuclear cells. Before DNA was extracted, CD4+ and CD8+ T cells were sorted using either FACS or magnetic beads. This clonotype was seen repeatedly, ten times or more. Its target antigen remains unknown. Base-call qualities are not available, and no considerably larger clone is one nucleotide away. This TCR was recovered from a human donor in good health, serving as a control. The specimen was sorted CD4+, CD8+, or CD8+CD57+ T cells (not recorded which) from PBMCs. The chain is assembled from TRBV20-1 and TRBJ1-2, and TRBD1 matches 10 of the central bases. The DNA reads as follows: TGCAGTGCTAGAGAGTTCGACAGGGGGCTTCTTGGCTACACCTTC. It translates as CSAREFDRGLLGYTF.